This record covers a single T cell receptor beta chain. This clone was seen a single time. Its cognate antigen has yet to be identified. No qualities accompany the bases; no much larger clone lies one base away. The trial excluded patients who had a history of autoimmune disease or were on systemic immunosuppression. In every dose cohort, peripheral blood was drawn for TCR sequencing at baseline, cycle 4 day 1, and cycle 7 day 1. Samples were obtained from an open-label, multicenter, first-in-human phase I dose-escalation trial of ivuxolimab. Adults with locally advanced or metastatic melanoma, renal cell carcinoma, hepatocellular carcinoma or head and neck squamous cell carcinoma were enrolled in the trial. Before TCR sequencing, CD4+ and CD8+ T cells were separately sorted from peripheral blood. This record belongs to a study of OX40 agonist ivuxolimab in advanced cancers. In terms of the full investigation: The costimulatory receptor OX40 (CD134) was targeted by ivuxolimab, a fully human IgG2 agonistic monoclonal antibody. The point of sequencing TCRbeta in the periphery was to test whether ivuxolimab changed TCR sequence diversity and drove clonal T-cell expansion. The paper describes the monotherapy dose-escalation part (N ≈ 51 patients) of the phase I trial of ivuxolimab. Partial responses were achieved by three dose-escalation patients, of whom one had hepatocellular carcinoma and two had cutaneous melanoma. Prior anti-PD-1, anti-PD-L1 or anti-CTLA-4 therapy was permitted, and 35% to 40% of dose-escalation patients had received checkpoint inhibitors. Intravenous ivuxolimab was administered to patients every 2 weeks at six dose levels: 0.01, 0.1, 0.3, 1.5, 3 and 10 mg/kg. The dose-escalation cohort was roughly 80% male with a mean age of around 64 years, ranging from roughly 23 to 85. Of the 50 to 55 patients in dose escalation, about 20 had hepatocellular carcinoma, about 15 had melanoma, 9 had renal cell carcinoma and 9 had head and neck cancer. Beyond this particular receptor, the publication reports: After ivuxolimab, CD8+ T cells had more expanded clones than CD4+ T cells on average. The antigen specificity of the clonally expanded peripheral T cells was not determined. Low levels of normalized T-cell clonal expansion were also shown by some nonresponding patients. In the 0.1-3.0 mg/kg groups, partial responders were among the patients with the lowest normalized peripheral clonal expansion, particularly in CD8+ T cells. Clonal expansion of both CD4+ and CD8+ blood T cells was observed from baseline to week 6 at doses 0.1 to 3.0 mg/kg.

Genomic DNA was extracted from sorted cells for sequencing of the TCRbeta CDR3 region. The immunoSEQ Assay was used to sequence the TCRbeta CDR3 regions. The table comes from immuneACCESS by way of TCRdb, which keeps in-frame sequences with V and J called. Part of the clones is missing from these tables; in studies checked, under half for an unresolved V gene and the rest for unknown reasons. The sample table lists around 83,000 clones, 91% of them with a count of one. The ten largest clones capture approximately 2.4% of the sample. CDR1 is given as MDHEN and CDR2 as SYDVKM, both from the germline V gene. The germline V end is reduced by 6 bases and the J end by 1 base; junction bases left unmatched: 8. The CDR3 contains 16 residues, cysteine and phenylalanine counted. Only the CDR3 portion is preserved as DNA: 48 bases, with reading frame beginning at the first base.

The material sequenced was CD4+ or CD8+ T cells sorted from blood, taken in a trial of the OX40 agonist ivuxolimab. This TCR was sampled from an adult with an advanced solid tumor such as melanoma, head and neck, liver or kidney cancer. The chain links TRBV28 with TRBJ1-1, with 10 middle bases fitting TRBD1. The CDR3 amino acid sequence is: CASRDRGFGKNTEAFF. The sequenced DNA is TGTGCCAGCAGGGACAGGGGGTTTGGAAAGAACACTGAAGCTTTCTTT. The CDR3 plus the reference TRBV28 and TRBJ1-1 genes for the other parts give the full variable domain: DVKVTQSSRYLVKRTGEKVFLECVQDMDHENMFWYRQDPGLGLRLIYFSYDVKMKEKGDIPEGYSVSREKKERFSLILESASTNQTSMYLCASRDRGFGKNTEAFFGQGTRLTVV.